Listed below are T cell receptor beta chains from one sample, sequenced in a study of blood T cell repertoires in COVID-19. Profiling relied on immunoSEQ multiplex PCR, and the TCRdb table lists in-frame clones only, not all of them. This repertoire shows roughly 200,000 clones, approximately 80% found once; its top ten account for about a sixth. Sample: peripheral blood. These receptors all come from a woman aged 80 or over with active or convalescent COVID-19. Each CDR3 is given with its conserved first and last residue. A D gene is named only where the DNA matches it firmly. Clone sizes are given selectively: once, few, many, or a class where the clone is expanded.

d_call	clone_size	j_call	v_call	cdr3_aa	cdr3_nt
TRBD1	.	TRBJ1-2	TRBV18	CASSDDRGRSNYGYTF	TGTGCCAGCTCAGATGACAGGGGGAGATCTAACTATGGCTACACCTTC
.	.	TRBJ1-5	TRBV2	CASSVMGLSNQPQHF	TGTGCCAGCAGTGTTATGGGACTTAGCAATCAGCCCCAGCATTTT
.	.	TRBJ2-3	TRBV10-3	CAISSSSWITDTQYF	TGTGCCATCAGTTCCTCTAGCTGGATAACAGATACGCAGTATTTT
TRBD1	once	TRBJ1-2	TRBV6-5	CASSNPRTGLYGYTF	TGTGCCAGCAGTAACCCCCGGACAGGGCTCTATGGCTACACCTTC
.	.	TRBJ2-1	TRBV5-1	CASSAGAGDSGEQFF	TGCGCCAGCAGCGCAGGGGCGGGAGATTCAGGTGAGCAGTTCTTC
TRBD1	few	TRBJ1-2	TRBV5-1	CASSRGQGNYGYTF	TGCGCCAGCAGCCGAGGACAGGGAAACTATGGCTACACCTTC
.	few	TRBJ1-1	TRBV29-1	CSAVKGLMNTEAFF	TGCAGCGCAGTAAAGGGACTCATGAACACTGAAGCTTTCTTT
TRBD2	.	TRBJ2-1	TRBV10-3	CAISEVTSNTQQFF	TGTGCCATCAGTGAGGTGACTAGCAACACTCAGCAGTTCTTC
TRBD1	.	TRBJ1-2	TRBV27	CASSLRTPGGLGGYTF	TGTGCCAGCTCCCTGCGAACTCCAGGGGGCTTGGGCGGCTACACCTTC
TRBD2	.	TRBJ2-5	TRBV10-2	CASSDALAGTETQYF	TGCGCCAGCAGTGACGCACTAGCGGGAACAGAGACCCAGTACTTC
.	once	TRBJ1-2	TRBV6-5	CASSYNRNYGYTF	TGTGCCAGCAGTTACAATCGGAACTATGGCTACACCTTC
TRBD2	.	TRBJ2-1	TRBV5-4	CASSLEGSSGRVAYNEQFF	TGTGCCAGCAGCTTGGAGGGCAGTAGCGGGAGGGTAGCGTACAATGAGCAGTTCTTC
.	.	TRBJ1-5	TRBV2	CASSDQGGPQHF	TGTGCCAGCAGTGACCAAGGGGGGCCCCAGCATTTT
.	.	TRBJ1-2	TRBV15	CATSGQGKGGYTF	TGTGCCACCAGCGGACAAGGGAAGGGTGGCTACACCTTC
TRBD2	.	TRBJ2-1	TRBV30	CAWSEGTSGTNEQFF	TGTGCCTGGAGTGAAGGAACTAGCGGGACGAATGAGCAGTTCTTC
TRBD2	.	TRBJ2-3	TRBV19	CASSSGTSGRGRDTQYF	TGTGCCAGTAGTTCCGGGACTAGCGGGAGAGGTAGGGATACGCAGTATTTT
TRBD1	.	TRBJ2-7	TRBV9	CASSPRQGAREQYF	TGTGCCAGCAGCCCTCGACAGGGGGCTCGCGAGCAGTACTTC
.	.	TRBJ1-2	TRBV7-8	CASSPPGAYYGYTF	TGTGCCAGCAGCCCGCCCGGAGCATACTATGGCTACACCTTC
.	.	TRBJ2-7	TRBV12-3/TRBV12-4	CASTDTASYEQYF	TGTGCCAGCACCGATACAGCTTCCTACGAGCAGTACTTC
TRBD2	.	TRBJ2-3	TRBV9	CASSVAPSGGTDTQYF	TGTGCCAGCAGCGTCGCGCCTAGCGGGGGGACAGATACGCAGTATTTT
.	.	TRBJ1-4	TRBV5-1	CASSLVGAEEKLFF	TGCGCCAGCAGCTTGGTGGGGGCGGAAGAAAAACTGTTTTTT
.	.	TRBJ2-1	TRBV6-5	CASSSTRTRAEQFF	TGTGCCAGCAGTTCCACGAGAACTAGGGCTGAGCAGTTCTTC
TRBD1	.	TRBJ1-6	TRBV28	CASSKLPGTGDSPLHF	TGTGCCAGCAGTAAATTGCCCGGGACAGGGGATTCACCCCTCCACTTT
TRBD1	.	TRBJ2-7	TRBV19	CASSTGTGAEQYF	TGTGCCAGTAGTACCGGGACAGGGGCCGAGCAGTACTTC
.	.	TRBJ2-5	TRBV2	CASSERSDSTQETQYF	TGTGCCAGCAGTGAAAGGTCGGACAGTACCCAAGAGACCCAGTACTTC
.	once	TRBJ2-3	TRBV5-1	CASSLGSITDTQYF	TGCGCCAGCAGCTTGGGGTCTATCACAGATACGCAGTATTTT
TRBD2	.	TRBJ2-5	TRBV2	CASSVRLAGLETQYF	TGTGCCAGCAGTGTGCGTCTAGCGGGGTTAGAGACCCAGTACTTC
.	once	TRBJ1-1	TRBV11-1	CASSVNTEAFF	TGTGCCAGCTCGGTGAACACTGAAGCTTTCTTT